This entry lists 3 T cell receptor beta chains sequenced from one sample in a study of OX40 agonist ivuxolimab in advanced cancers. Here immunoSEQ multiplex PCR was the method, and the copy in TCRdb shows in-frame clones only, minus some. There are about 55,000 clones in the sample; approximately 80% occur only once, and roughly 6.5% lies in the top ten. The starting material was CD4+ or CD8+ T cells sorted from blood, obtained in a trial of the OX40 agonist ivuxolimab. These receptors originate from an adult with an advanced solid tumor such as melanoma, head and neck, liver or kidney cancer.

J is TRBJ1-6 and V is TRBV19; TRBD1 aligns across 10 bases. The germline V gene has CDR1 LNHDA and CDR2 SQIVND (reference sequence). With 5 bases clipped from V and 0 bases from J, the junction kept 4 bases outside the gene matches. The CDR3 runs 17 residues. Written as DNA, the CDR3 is TGTGCCAGTAGTCCCCGGACAGGGGGCTCCTATAATTCACCCCTCCACTTT. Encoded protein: CASSPRTGGSYNSPLHF. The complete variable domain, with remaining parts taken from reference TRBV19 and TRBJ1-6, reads DGGITQSPKYLFRKEGQNVTLSCEQNLNHDAMYWYRQDPGQGLRLIYYSQIVNDFQKGDIAEGYSVSREKKESFPLTVTSAQKNPTAFYLCASSPRTGGSYNSPLHFGNGTRLTVT.

The DNA for the CDR3 is TGTGCCAGCAGCTGGGACAAAACTAACTATGGCTACACCTTC. This encodes CASSWDKTNYGYTF. The V and J genes are TRBV2 and TRBJ1-2; possibly TRBD1 for D (6 bases). The germline gives CDR1 SNHLY, CDR2 FYNNEI. CDR3 length: 14 residues. Trimming pared 6 bases from V and 0 bases from J, leaving 11 bases between.

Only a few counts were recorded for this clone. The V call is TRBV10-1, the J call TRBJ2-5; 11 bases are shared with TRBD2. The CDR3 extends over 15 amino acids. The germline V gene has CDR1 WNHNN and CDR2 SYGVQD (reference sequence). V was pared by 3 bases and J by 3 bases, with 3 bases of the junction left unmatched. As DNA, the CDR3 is TGCGCCAGCAGTGATCCGGGACTAGCGGAAGAGACCCAGTACTTC. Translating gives CASSDPGLAEETQYF.